These 27 T cell receptor beta chains originate from one sample sequenced in a study of cytomegalovirus exposure and HLA in healthy donors. 13 Jbeta primers and 60 Vbeta primers were used for the PCR. Method: immunoSEQ multiplex PCR; TCRdb's copy keeps in-frame clones and lacks some. The sample has 150,000 to 180,000 clones, 70% to 85% seen once. Specimen: PBMCs. The receptors here all came from a man between 25 and 39 years old in good health and CMV-seronegative.

J is TRBJ1-4 and V is TRBV19; 9 nucleotides match TRBD1. Germline trimming cut 7 bases from V and 4 bases from J; bases unmatched to any gene: 4. CDR3 length: 14 amino acids. Germline values: CDR1 LNHDA, CDR2 SQIVND (reference sequence). The CDR3, as DNA: TGTGCCAGTACCCGGACAGGGGATAATGAAAAACTGTTTTTT. As protein: CASTRTGDNEKLFF.

This chain connects TRBV28 to TRBJ1-4, with 11 positions matching TRBD1. Unmatched junction bases numbered 4, after V lost 3 bases and J lost 7 bases. CDR3 size: 15 residues. From germline, CDR1 is MDHEN and CDR2 SYDVKM. CDR3 sequence reads: CASSLRGQGVEKLFF. CDR3 DNA sequence: TGTGCCAGCAGTTTGAGGGGACAGGGGGTTGAAAAACTGTTTTTT.

The chain links TRBV6-5 to TRBJ2-1; TRBD2 might be the D (6 bases). The germline CDR1 and CDR2 sequences are MNHEY and SVGAGI. V gave up 6 bases and J gave up 9 bases, with 18 bases separating them. This CDR3 region has 14 residues. The CDR3 DNA reads TGTGCCAGCAGGGGGGAACACGGGGGAAGTGAGCAGTTCTTC. It yields the protein CASRGEHGGSEQFF.

The J gene is TRBJ2-7, the V gene TRBV28; TRBD1 might be the D (5 bases). There are 15 residues in the CDR3. Trimming left V 6 bases short and J 4 bases short, with 19 bases between. Germline loops: CDR1 MDHEN, CDR2 SYDVKM. CDR3: CASSPGAGSMYEQYF. The CDR3 nucleotides are TGTGCCAGCAGCCCTGGGGCAGGGTCTATGTACGAGCAGTACTTC.

The chain combines TRBV6-5 with TRBJ2-7; 8 bases map to TRBD1. Germline CDR1 MNHEY, CDR2 SVGAGI. V shed 6 bases and J 6 bases; nucleotides not matched to a gene: 10. The CDR3 is 14 residues long. The CDR3 region is CASRPPQGAGEQYF. CDR3 coding DNA: TGTGCCAGCAGGCCTCCGCAGGGGGCGGGCGAGCAGTACTTC.

The chain employs TRBV6-5 and TRBJ2-5; D not resolved. The CDR3 is 12 residues long. CDR1 and CDR2 (germline): MNHEY, SVGAGI. Trimming removed 5 bases from V and 5 bases from J, with 9 bases in between. The CDR3 bases are TGTGCCAGCAGTAGCCATGCCGAGACCCAGTACTTC. It is translated as CASSSHAETQYF.

This clone was recorded once. The chain couples TRBV13 to TRBJ1-5; D gene unclear. The germline V and J ends were trimmed by 0 bases and 1 base, with 7 bases remaining between them. The CDR3 loop spans 15 amino acids. Per the germline V gene, CDR1 is PRHDT and CDR2 is FYEKMQ (reference sequence). The CDR3 DNA sequence: TGTGCCAGCAGCTTAGGGGGGAGGAGCAATCAGCCCCAGCATTTT. This encodes CASSLGGRSNQPQHF.

The chain combines TRBV13 with TRBJ2-5; 9 positions match TRBD1. J was trimmed by 5 bases and V by 3 bases; bases with no gene match: 7. The CDR3 length is 15 residues. The V gene's germline CDR1 is PRHDT and CDR2 FYEKMQ (reference sequence). CDR3 region: CASSFRQGVSETQYF. DNA of the CDR3: TGTGCCAGCAGCTTCAGACAGGGGGTTTCGGAGACCCAGTACTTC.

V and J are TRBV5-1 and TRBJ2-7, with D possibly TRBD1 on 5 matching bases. Deletions cut 4 bases from V and 3 bases from J, with 11 bases between. The CDR3 spans 13 residues. In germline, CDR1 is SGHRS, CDR2 YFSETQ. CDR3 in DNA: TGCGCCAGCAGCGACAAGGGGCTCTACGAGCAGTACTTC. Its translation: CASSDKGLYEQYF.

This clone was seen only a few times. The chain has TRBV5-5 and TRBJ1-1; D is undetermined. This CDR3 is built from 13 residues. Germline CDR1 and CDR2: SGHKS and YYEKEE (reference sequence). Trimming cost V 0 bases and J 5 bases, with 8 bases left between them. Here the CDR3 reads CASSLAEETEAFF. CDR3 in DNA: TGTGCCAGCAGCTTGGCCGAGGAAACTGAAGCTTTCTTT.

This clone was observed once. This chain uses TRBV29-1 with TRBJ1-2; no clear D gene. Germline V lookup: CDR1 SQVTM, CDR2 ANQGSEA. V lost 3 bases, J lost 2 bases, and 7 bases lay in between. This CDR3 region has 12 residues. CDR3 sequence: CSVENRNYGYTF. Written as DNA, the CDR3 is TGCAGCGTTGAGAACAGAAACTATGGCTACACCTTC.

This chain uses TRBV30 with TRBJ2-3, with 10 bases identical to TRBD2. The CDR3 sequence is 16 residues long. V lost 3 bases and J lost 2; bases outside the gene matches: 8. In germline, CDR1 is GTSNPN, CDR2 SVGIG (reference sequence). CDR3 nucleotide sequence: TGTGCCTGGAGAGAGCCAGCGGGGGGGCCCACAGATACGCAGTATTTT. It specifies CAWREPAGGPTDTQYF.

This clone occurred a few times. This chain uses TRBV28 with TRBJ2-3; TRBD1 matches at 9 bases. The V gene end was trimmed by 3 bases and the J gene end by 3 bases; junction bases not matched to a gene: 4. Germline V gives CDR1 MDHEN, CDR2 SYDVKM. This CDR3 contains 15 residues. The CDR3 DNA sequence: TGTGCCAGCAGTTTGGCTGGACAGGGGACAGATACGCAGTATTTT. Encoded protein: CASSLAGQGTDTQYF.

The V and J genes are TRBV28 and TRBJ1-2; D is possibly TRBD1 (6 bases). With 6 bases removed from V and 4 bases from J, the gap between germline ends came to 12 bases. Germline V lookup: CDR1 MDHEN, CDR2 SYDVKM. The CDR3 consists of 13 residues. The CDR3: CASSQGHAYGYTF. The CDR3 nucleotides read TGTGCCAGCAGCCAGGGACACGCCTATGGCTACACCTTC.

The J gene is TRBJ2-3, the V gene TRBV6-5; 9 nucleotides line up with TRBD1. Germline lookup yields CDR1 MNHEY and CDR2 SVGAGI. This CDR3 region has 14 residues. The V segment lost 6 bases and the J segment 5 bases; nucleotides outside the gene matches: 6. CDR3 sequence (DNA): TGTGCCAGCAGCCGTGGGACAGGGAAAGATACGCAGTATTTT. Its protein product is CASSRGTGKDTQYF.

The sample holds a few counts of this clone. In the same sample, other DNA sequences code for this CDR3. The chain combines TRBV5-1 with TRBJ2-5, with D tentatively TRBD2 (5 bases). Deletions cut 2 bases from V and 1 base from J, with 21 bases between. This CDR3 contains 18 residues. Germline CDR1 reads SGHRS; CDR2 reads YFSETQ. The CDR3 here is CASSFRAVLGLSQETQYF. The CDR3 bases are TGCGCCAGCAGCTTTCGAGCTGTGTTAGGACTCAGCCAAGAGACCCAGTACTTC.

The chain carries TRBV5-5 and TRBJ2-7, with 8 bases aligning to TRBD2. J was trimmed by 5 bases and V by 4 bases; bases with no gene match: 8. CDR3 length equals 14 residues. Germline V CDR1 and CDR2: SGHKS, YYEKEE (reference sequence). The CDR3 spells CASSPPGGYHEQYF. For the CDR3, the DNA is TGTGCCAGCAGCCCACCGGGGGGGTACCACGAGCAGTACTTC.

This clone was recorded once. The chain links TRBV2 to TRBJ1-6, with D maybe TRBD1 (6 bases). This CDR3 has 15 residues. Germline assignment: CDR1 SNHLY and CDR2 FYNNEI. V gave up 6 bases and J gave up 1 base, with 10 bases separating them. The CDR3 loop reads CASREDSSYNSPLHF. Here the CDR3 DNA reads TGTGCCAGCAGGGAGGACAGTTCCTATAATTCACCCCTCCACTTT.

This sequence joins TRBV14 and TRBJ2-5; unclear D gene. Per germline, CDR1 SGHDN and CDR2 FVKESK. The CDR3 has 16 amino acids. Trimming pared 0 bases from V and 4 bases from J, leaving 15 bases between. The chain's CDR3 is CASSQDLGSDRETQYF. In DNA, the CDR3 is TGTGCCAGCAGCCAAGATCTCGGCAGCGACCGAGAGACCCAGTACTTC.

This clone has a handful of counts. This chain uses TRBV5-6 with TRBJ1-3; no reliable D call. This CDR3 comprises 16 residues. Trimming left V 2 bases short and J 2 bases short, with 14 bases between. Germline CDR1 and CDR2: SGHDT and YYEEEE. The CDR3 protein is CASSLTREDAGNTIYF. CDR3 nucleotide sequence: TGTGCCAGCAGCTTAACGAGAGAGGATGCTGGAAACACCATATATTTT.

V gene TRBV28 combines with J gene TRBJ1-2; D is unresolved. From germline, CDR1 is MDHEN and CDR2 SYDVKM. V was pared by 3 bases and J by 0 bases, with 14 bases between. The CDR3 is 16 amino acids. The CDR3 is CASSFPSQLANYGYTF. CDR3 DNA: TGTGCCAGCAGTTTCCCCTCCCAATTAGCTAACTATGGCTACACCTTC.

The chain recombines TRBV5-8 with TRBJ1-5, with D possibly TRBD1 on 5 matching bases. The CDR3 sequence is 14 residues long. CDR1 and CDR2 (germline): SGHTS, YDEGEE. Trimming took 5 bases from V and 6 from J, leaving 15 bases between them. The CDR3 nucleotides read TGTGCCAGCAGTCGCGTCGGGGGATTTCAGCCCCAGCATTTT. Its protein is CASSRVGGFQPQHF.

This clone occurred a few times. V usage is TRBV9 and J usage is TRBJ2-5; TRBD2 is a possible D gene (6 bases). CDR3 length: 14 residues. V was clipped by 0 bases and J by 5 bases, with 11 bases between them. Looked up from germline, CDR1 is SGDLS and CDR2 is YYNGEE. As DNA, the CDR3 is TGTGCCAGCAGCGTAGTTGGTAGCGGTGAGACCCAGTACTTC. As protein: CASSVVGSGETQYF.

The chain links TRBV27 to TRBJ1-5, with a tentative D call TRBD1 (5 bases). The germline CDR1 and CDR2 sequences are MNHEY and SMNVEV (reference sequence). The CDR3 covers 12 residues. Trimming removed 2 bases at V and 9 bases at J, with 8 bases between. The DNA of the CDR3 is TGTGCCAGCAGTTTAGGGGGAGGGCCCCAGCATTTT. Its translation: CASSLGGGPQHF.

This clone was observed once. V usage is TRBV29-1 and J usage is TRBJ1-2, with 8 bases that match TRBD1. Germline lookup yields CDR1 SQVTM and CDR2 ANQGSEA. Unmatched junction bases numbered 10, after V lost 6 bases and J lost 7 bases. There are 13 residues in the CDR3. The CDR3 nucleotides read TGCAGCGTCCCGACAGGGGAGTACTCTGGCTACACCTTC. Translated: CSVPTGEYSGYTF.

The genes are TRBV28 and TRBJ2-1; D perhaps matches TRBD2 (5 bases). This CDR3 has 14 residues. V was pared by 2 bases and J by 11 bases, with 16 bases between. CDR1 and CDR2 (germline): MDHEN, SYDVKM. The CDR3 sequence is CASSLRRAPLKQFF. CDR3 DNA: TGTGCCAGCAGTTTAAGGCGGGCCCCCCTGAAGCAGTTCTTC.

The rearrangement uses TRBV9 and TRBJ2-2, with D unresolved. The V and J ends lost 0 bases and 0 bases respectively, with 6 bases between them. Germline CDR1 SGDLS, CDR2 YYNGEE. The length of the CDR3 is 15 residues. The CDR3 loop is CASSVDSPNTGELFF. The DNA for the CDR3 is TGTGCCAGCAGCGTAGACAGTCCGAACACCGGGGAGCTGTTTTTT.